This TCR beta chain came from a study of T-cell reconstitution after alpha-beta-depleted transplantation in children. Whole-study results and caveats: T-cell counts and diversity were attributed mostly to newly produced T cells one year after transplant. Reports say that about two months after transplant, the alpha-beta T cells came out of several hundred graft clones that had expanded. The study traced high day-60 TCRbeta diversity in some patients to surviving recipient T cells and thymic progenitors.

The CDR3 sequence is 15 residues long. Trimming pared 4 bases from V and 6 bases from J, leaving 17 bases between. Germline CDR1 is SGHKS and CDR2 is YYEKEE (reference sequence). Remarks on this clonotype: The antigen is unknown.

This sample's TCRbeta library carried unique molecular identifier barcodes. TCRdb processed the PCR reads anew with MiXCR; each CDR3 protein has one entry. The sample holds hundreds of thousands of distinct CDR3 sequences; around 15% are singletons and the top ten take around 28%. The chain combines TRBV5-5 with TRBJ2-1; D may correspond to TRBD1 or TRBD2 (5 bases each). This sequence was found in a boy under three years old who had a stem cell transplant for Wiskott-Aldrich syndrome, so the T cells may come from the graft donor. Sequences were derived from PBMCs, mostly from graft donor cells, sampled 360 days after TCRalphabeta/CD19-depleted stem cell transplant. Here the CDR3 DNA reads TGTGCCAGCAGCATTGGGACCAGGGTTGGCAATGAGCAGTTCTTC. It translates to CASSIGTRVGNEQFF.